Included here is one T cell receptor beta chain sequence, with context. The antigen remains unidentified. After isolation, RNA underwent reverse transcription to generate cDNA as the sequencing template. Method: immunoSEQ multiplex PCR; TCRdb's copy keeps in-frame clones and lacks some. Of more than 130,000 clones listed, 65% to 90% were seen once; the top ten hold approximately 25%. The sample's treatment: oral pan-JAK inhibitor, 5-10 mg twice daily. Patients with alopecia areata provided lesional scalp punch biopsies as well as peripheral blood. Sorting of PBMCs yielded the CD4+ and CD8+ T cells. These data belong to a study of CD8+ T cells in alopecia areata. Background on the study: Each day, treated patients took oral tofacitinib twice, at 5 to 10 mg per dose. Study-level results: Affected scalp, especially in alopecia totalis/universalis, had a higher clonality than normal scalp did.

The material was CD8+ T cells sorted from blood, obtained at week 4, from a patient treated with tofacitinib. This receptor was identified in a human donor with alopecia areata.

In DNA form, the CDR3 reads TGTGCCAGTAGTCTCCGGGGGCTTGGCACTGAAGCTTTCTTT. This encodes CASSLRGLGTEAFF. The J gene is TRBJ1-1, the V gene TRBV19; D may be TRBD1 (6 bases). The CDR3 runs 14 residues. CDR1 LNHDA and CDR2 SQIVND come from the germline V gene (reference sequence). The V gene lost 5 bases and the J gene lost 4 bases, with 14 bases spanning the gap.